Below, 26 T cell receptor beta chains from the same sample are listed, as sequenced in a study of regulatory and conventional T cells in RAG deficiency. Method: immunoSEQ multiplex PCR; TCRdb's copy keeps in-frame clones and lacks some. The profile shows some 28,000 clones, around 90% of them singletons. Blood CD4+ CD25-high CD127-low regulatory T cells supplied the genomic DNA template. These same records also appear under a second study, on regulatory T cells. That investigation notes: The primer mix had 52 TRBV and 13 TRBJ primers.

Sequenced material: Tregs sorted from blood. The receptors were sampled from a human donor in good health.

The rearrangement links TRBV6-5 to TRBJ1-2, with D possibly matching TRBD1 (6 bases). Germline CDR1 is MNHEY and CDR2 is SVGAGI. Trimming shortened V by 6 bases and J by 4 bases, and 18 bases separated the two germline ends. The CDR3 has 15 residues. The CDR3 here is CASSPRGGFVYGYTF. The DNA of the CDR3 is TGTGCCAGCAGCCCTAGGGGGGGATTCGTCTATGGCTACACCTTC.

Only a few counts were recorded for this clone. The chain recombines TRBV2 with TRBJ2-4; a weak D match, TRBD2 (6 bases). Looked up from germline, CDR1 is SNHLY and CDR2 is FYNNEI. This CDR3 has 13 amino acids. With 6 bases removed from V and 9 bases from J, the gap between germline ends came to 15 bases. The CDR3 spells CASRAGPEVIQYF. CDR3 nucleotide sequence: TGTGCCAGCAGGGCGGGACCGGAGGTCATTCAGTACTTC.

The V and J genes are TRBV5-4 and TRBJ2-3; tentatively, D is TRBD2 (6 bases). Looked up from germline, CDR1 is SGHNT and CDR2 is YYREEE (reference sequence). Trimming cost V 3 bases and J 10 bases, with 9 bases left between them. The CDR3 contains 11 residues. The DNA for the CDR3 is TGTGCCAGCAGCTCTAGCGAGGCGCAGTATTTT. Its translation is CASSSSEAQYF. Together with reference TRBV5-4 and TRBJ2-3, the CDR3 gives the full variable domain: ETGVTQSPTHLIKTRGQQVTLRCSSQSGHNTVSWYQQALGQGPQFIFQYYREEENGRGNFPPRFSGLQFPNYSSELNVNALELDDSALYLCASSSSEAQYFGPGTRLTVL.

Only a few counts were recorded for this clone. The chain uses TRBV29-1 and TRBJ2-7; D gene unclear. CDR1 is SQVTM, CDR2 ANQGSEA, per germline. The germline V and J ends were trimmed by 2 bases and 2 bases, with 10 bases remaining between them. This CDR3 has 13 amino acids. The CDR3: CSVEYLGPYEQYF. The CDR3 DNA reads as TGCAGCGTTGAATACCTTGGGCCCTACGAGCAGTACTTC.

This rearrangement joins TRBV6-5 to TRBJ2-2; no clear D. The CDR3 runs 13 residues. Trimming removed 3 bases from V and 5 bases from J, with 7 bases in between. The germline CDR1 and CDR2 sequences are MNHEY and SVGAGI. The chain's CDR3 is CASSYGITGELFF. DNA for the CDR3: TGTGCCAGCAGTTATGGTATTACCGGGGAGCTGTTTTTT.

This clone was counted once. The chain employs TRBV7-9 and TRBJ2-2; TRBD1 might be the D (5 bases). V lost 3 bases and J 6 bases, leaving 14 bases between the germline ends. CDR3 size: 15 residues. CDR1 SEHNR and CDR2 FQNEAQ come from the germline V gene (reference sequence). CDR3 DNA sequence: TGTGCCAGCAGCTTCCTAGGGGCTGGGTCCGGGGAGCTGTTTTTT. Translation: CASSFLGAGSGELFF. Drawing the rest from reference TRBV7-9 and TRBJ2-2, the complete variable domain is DTGVSQNPRHKITKRGQNVTFRCDPISEHNRLYWYRQTLGQGPEFLTYFQNEAQLEKSRLLSDRFSAERPKGSFSTLEIQRTEQGDSAMYLCASSFLGAGSGELFFGEGSRLTVL.

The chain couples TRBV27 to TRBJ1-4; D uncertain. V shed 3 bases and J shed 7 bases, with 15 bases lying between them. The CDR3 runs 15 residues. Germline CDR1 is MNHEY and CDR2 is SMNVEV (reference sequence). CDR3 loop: CASSLQAPPLEKLFF. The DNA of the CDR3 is TGTGCCAGCAGTTTGCAGGCCCCCCCCCTTGAAAAACTGTTTTTT.

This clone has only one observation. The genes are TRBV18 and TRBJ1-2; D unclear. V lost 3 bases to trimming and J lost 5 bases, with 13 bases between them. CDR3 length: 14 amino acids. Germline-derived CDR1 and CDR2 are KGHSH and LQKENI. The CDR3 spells CASSPGSASYGYTF. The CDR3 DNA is TGTGCCAGCTCACCGGGTTCCGCTTCTTATGGCTACACCTTC. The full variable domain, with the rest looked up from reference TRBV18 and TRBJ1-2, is NAGVMQNPRHLVRRRGQEARLRCSPMKGHSHVYWYRQLPEEGLKFMVYLQKENIIDESGMPKERFSAEFPKEGPSILRIQQVVRGDSAAYFCASSPGSASYGYTFGSGTRLTVV.

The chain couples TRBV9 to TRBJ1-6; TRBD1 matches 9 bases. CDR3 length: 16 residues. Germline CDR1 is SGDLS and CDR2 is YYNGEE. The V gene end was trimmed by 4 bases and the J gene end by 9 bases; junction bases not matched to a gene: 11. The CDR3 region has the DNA TGTGCCAGCAGCTCCCATCCGGGACAGGGAGCTTCACCCCTCCACTTT. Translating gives CASSSHPGQGASPLHF. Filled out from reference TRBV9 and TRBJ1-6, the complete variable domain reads DSGVTQTPKHLITATGQRVTLRCSPRSGDLSVYWYQQSLDQGLQFLIQYYNGEERAKGNILERFSAQQFPDLHSELNLSSLELGDSALYFCASSSHPGQGASPLHFGNGTRLTVT.

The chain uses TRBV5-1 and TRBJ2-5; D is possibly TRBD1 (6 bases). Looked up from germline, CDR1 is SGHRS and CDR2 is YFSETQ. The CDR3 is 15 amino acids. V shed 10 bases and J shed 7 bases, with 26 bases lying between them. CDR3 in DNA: TGCGCCGGACAATACTCAGGACAGCCGGGTGGGACCCAGTACTTC. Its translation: CAGQYSGQPGGTQYF.

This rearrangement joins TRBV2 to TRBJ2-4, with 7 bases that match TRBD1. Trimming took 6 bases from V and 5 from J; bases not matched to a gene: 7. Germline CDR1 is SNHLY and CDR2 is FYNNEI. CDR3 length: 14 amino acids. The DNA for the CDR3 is TGTGCCAGCAGAGAGAACAGGGGTGAAAACATTCAGTACTTC. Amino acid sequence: CASRENRGENIQYF.

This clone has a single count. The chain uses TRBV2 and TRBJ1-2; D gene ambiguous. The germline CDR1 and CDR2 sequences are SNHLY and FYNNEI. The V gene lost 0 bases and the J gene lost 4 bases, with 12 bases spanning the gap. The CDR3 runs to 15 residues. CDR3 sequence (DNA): TGTGCCAGCAGTGAAGCCGGGAGGTCGTTCTATGGCTACACCTTC. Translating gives CASSEAGRSFYGYTF.

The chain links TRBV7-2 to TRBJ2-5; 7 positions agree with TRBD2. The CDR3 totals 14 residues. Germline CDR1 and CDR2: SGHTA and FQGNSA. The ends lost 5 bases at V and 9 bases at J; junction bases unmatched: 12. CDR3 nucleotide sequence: TGTGCCAGCAGCCTGCTTGGGTTCCGGGGGGCCCAGTACTTC. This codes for CASSLLGFRGAQYF.

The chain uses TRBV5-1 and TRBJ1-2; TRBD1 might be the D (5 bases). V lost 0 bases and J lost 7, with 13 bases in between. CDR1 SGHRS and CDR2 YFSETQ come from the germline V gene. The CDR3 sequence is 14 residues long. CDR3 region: CASSLEAGSAGYTF. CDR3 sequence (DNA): TGCGCCAGCAGCTTGGAGGCAGGGAGCGCTGGCTACACCTTC.

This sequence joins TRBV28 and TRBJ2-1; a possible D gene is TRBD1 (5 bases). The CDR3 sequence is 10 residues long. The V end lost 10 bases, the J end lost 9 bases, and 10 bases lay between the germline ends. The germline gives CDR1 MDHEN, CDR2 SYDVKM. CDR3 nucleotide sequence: TGTGCCACAGGGATGGGTGAGCAGTTCTTC. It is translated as CATGMGEQFF.

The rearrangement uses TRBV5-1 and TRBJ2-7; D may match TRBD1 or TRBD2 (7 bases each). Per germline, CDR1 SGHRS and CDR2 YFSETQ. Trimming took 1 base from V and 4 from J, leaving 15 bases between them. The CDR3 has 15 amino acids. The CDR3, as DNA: TGCGCCAGCAGCTTGTGGCAGGGGGAGGGGTACGAGCAGTACTTC. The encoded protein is CASSLWQGEGYEQYF.

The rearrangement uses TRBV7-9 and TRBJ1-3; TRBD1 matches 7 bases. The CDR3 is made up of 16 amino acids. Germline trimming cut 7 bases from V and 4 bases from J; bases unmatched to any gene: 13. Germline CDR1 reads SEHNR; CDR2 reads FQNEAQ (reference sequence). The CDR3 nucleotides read TGTGCCAGCATGACCACACTCTCGGGACAGGGAAACACCATATATTTT. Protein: CASMTTLSGQGNTIYF.

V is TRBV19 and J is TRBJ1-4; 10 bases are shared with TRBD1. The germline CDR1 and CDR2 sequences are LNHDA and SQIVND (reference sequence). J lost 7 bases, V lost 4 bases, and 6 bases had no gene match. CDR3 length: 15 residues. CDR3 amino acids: CASSNQRQGAEKLFF. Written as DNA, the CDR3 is TGTGCCAGTAGTAACCAACGACAGGGGGCTGAAAAACTGTTTTTT.

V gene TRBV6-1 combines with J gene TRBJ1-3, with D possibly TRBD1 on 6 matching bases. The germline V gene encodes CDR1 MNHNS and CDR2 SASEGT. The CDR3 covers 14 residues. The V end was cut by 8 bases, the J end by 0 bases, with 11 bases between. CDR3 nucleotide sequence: TGTGCCAGCCACAGGGACCTCTCTGGAAACACCATATATTTT. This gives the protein CASHRDLSGNTIYF.

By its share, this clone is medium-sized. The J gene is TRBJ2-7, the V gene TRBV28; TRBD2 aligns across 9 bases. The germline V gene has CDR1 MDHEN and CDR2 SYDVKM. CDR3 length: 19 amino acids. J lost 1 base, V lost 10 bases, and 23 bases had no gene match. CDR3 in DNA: TGTGCCACCTCCTGGGACAGCCTAGCGGGGTACTTAGGTTCCTACGAGCAGTACTTC. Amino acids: CATSWDSLAGYLGSYEQYF.

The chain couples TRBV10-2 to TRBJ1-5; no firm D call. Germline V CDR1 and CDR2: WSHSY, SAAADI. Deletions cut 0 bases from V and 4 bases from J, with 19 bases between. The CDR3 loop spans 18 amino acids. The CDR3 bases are TGCGCCAGCAGTGAGTCGTTAAGGACCGGTTCGTGGAATCAGCCCCAGCATTTT. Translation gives CASSESLRTGSWNQPQHF.

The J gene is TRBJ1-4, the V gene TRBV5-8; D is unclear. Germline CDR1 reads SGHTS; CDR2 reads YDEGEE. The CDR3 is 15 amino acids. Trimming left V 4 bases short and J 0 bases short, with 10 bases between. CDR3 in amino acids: CASSPLSSTNEKLFF. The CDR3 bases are TGTGCCAGCAGCCCTCTTTCCTCAACTAATGAAAAACTGTTTTTT.

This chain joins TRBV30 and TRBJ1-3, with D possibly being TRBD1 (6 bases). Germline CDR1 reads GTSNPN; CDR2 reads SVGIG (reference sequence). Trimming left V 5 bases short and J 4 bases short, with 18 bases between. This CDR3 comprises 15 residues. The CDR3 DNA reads TGTGCCTGGGACGGCGGGGGCGCGGGAGGAAACACCATATATTTT. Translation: CAWDGGGAGGNTIYF. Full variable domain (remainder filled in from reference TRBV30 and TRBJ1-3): SQTIHQWPATLVQPVGSPLSLECTVEGTSNPNLYWYRQAAGRGLQLLFYSVGIGQISSEVPQNLSASRPQDRQFILSSKKLLLSDSGFYLCAWDGGGAGGNTIYFGEGSWLTVV.

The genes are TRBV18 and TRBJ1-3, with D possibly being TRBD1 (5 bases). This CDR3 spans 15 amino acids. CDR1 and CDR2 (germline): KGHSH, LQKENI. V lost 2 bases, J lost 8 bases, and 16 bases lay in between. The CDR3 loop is CASSPTTGLADTIYF. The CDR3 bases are TGTGCCAGCTCACCAACTACAGGTCTGGCAGACACCATATATTTT.

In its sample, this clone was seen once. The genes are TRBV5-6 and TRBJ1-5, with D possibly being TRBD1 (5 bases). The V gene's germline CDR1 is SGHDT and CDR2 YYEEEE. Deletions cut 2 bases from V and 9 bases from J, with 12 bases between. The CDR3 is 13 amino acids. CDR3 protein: CASSFGRDGPQHF. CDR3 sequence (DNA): TGTGCCAGCAGCTTCGGACGGGACGGGCCCCAGCATTTT.

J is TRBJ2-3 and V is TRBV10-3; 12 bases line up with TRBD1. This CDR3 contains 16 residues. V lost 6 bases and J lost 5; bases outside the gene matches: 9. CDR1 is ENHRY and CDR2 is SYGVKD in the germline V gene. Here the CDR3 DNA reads TGTGCCATCAGAGCCGGGACAGGGGGCTCCAGAGATACGCAGTATTTT. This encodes CAIRAGTGGSRDTQYF.